One sample yielded the 6 T cell receptor beta chains listed below, sequenced in a study of blood T cells in healthy people across ages. Primers used in a second PCR of about 7 to 12 cycles were a sample-barcoded 5' primer and a J-beta primer mix. TCRdb analysed the 5' RACE reads with MiXCR anew, one entry per CDR3 protein. The sample holds approximately 800,000 distinct CDR3 sequences; under 40% are singletons and the top ten take 10% to 15%. Source material: blood. These receptor sequences come from a man aged 18 to 30 in good health.

For this clonotype: An end of the junction does not agree with germline; a read error may underlie this. CDR3 protein: CSDSGLTQEAQYF. The CDR3 DNA reads TGCAGTGACTCGGGACTAACCCAAGAGGCCCAGTACTTC. The V call is TRBV20-1, the J call TRBJ2-5; TRBD2 matches 7 bases. CDR1 is DFQATT, CDR2 SNEGSKA, per germline (reference sequence). The CDR3 consists of 13 residues.

As DNA, the CDR3 is TGCAGTGCTAGAGTAGGGGGTAATGAGCAGTACTTC. Protein sequence: CSARVGGNEQYF. The V call is TRBV20-1, the J call TRBJ2-5, with D tentatively TRBD1 (6 bases). CDR1 is DFQATT, CDR2 SNEGSKA, per germline (reference sequence). Trimming shortened V by 1 base and J by 11 bases, and 14 bases separated the two germline ends. There are 12 residues in the CDR3.

This clonotype has a handful of counts. The V call is TRBV20-1, the J call TRBJ1-2; D uncertain. Trimming stripped 2 bases from V and 4 bases from J, with 5 bases between. The CDR3 totals 11 residues. Germline values: CDR1 DFQATT, CDR2 SNEGSKA (reference sequence). The CDR3 nucleotides read TGCAGTGCTAGATCCCCCTATGGCTACACCTTC. This translates into CSARSPYGYTF.

This clonotype was counted a few times. This rearrangement joins TRBV12-3 or TRBV12-4 to TRBJ1-4; TRBD1 agrees at 8 bases. The V and J ends lost 6 bases and 8 bases, in that order; junction bases with no gene match: 8. This CDR3 spans 14 amino acids. The CDR3 nucleotides read TGTGCCAGCAGAAGGACAGGGCAAGCGGAAAAACTGTTTTTT. This codes for CASRRTGQAEKLFF.

This sequence joins TRBV6-5 and TRBJ2-3, with D tentatively TRBD1 or TRBD2 (6 bases each). V dropped 2 bases and J dropped 5 bases, with 11 bases sitting between them. CDR1 is MNHEY and CDR2 is SVGAGI in the germline V gene. This CDR3 comprises 14 residues. The chain's CDR3 is CASSYRGPEDTQYF. The CDR3 region has the DNA TGTGCCAGCAGTTACCGGGGGCCGGAAGATACGCAGTATTTT.

The chain has TRBV20-1 and TRBJ2-7, with D possibly matching TRBD2 (6 bases). V was shortened by 6 bases and J by 2 bases, with 14 bases between the two germline ends. The CDR3 consists of 13 residues. Germline V lookup: CDR1 DFQATT, CDR2 SNEGSKA (reference sequence). The CDR3 sequence is CSAHTGGTYEQYF. CDR3 coding DNA: TGCAGTGCCCACACCGGGGGAACCTACGAGCAGTACTTC.